One sample yielded the 5 T cell receptor beta chains listed below, sequenced in a study of regulatory T cells in long-lasting Graves disease. Time point: persistent/refractory GD, antithyroid drugs over 5 years with positive TRAb. Generation of the TCR library employed RNA extracted from PBMCs. Relying on iRepertoire HTBI primers and Arm-PCR of CDR3 regions, the team built TCR beta libraries. A single record per CDR3 protein comes from TCRdb applying MiXCR to the multiplex PCR reads. Of hundreds of thousands of distinct CDR3 sequences detected, less than 25% appear once; the ten largest clones hold under 25%. The material was peripheral blood mononuclear cells (PBMCs), obtained when the disease was refractory, from a patient treated with antithyroid drugs. Receptors originate from a female donor with Graves disease.

This clonotype showed up just a few times. The chain carries TRBV12-3 or TRBV12-4 and TRBJ1-2; TRBD1 is a possible D gene (6 bases). The CDR3 totals 15 residues. Trimming stripped 5 bases from V and 4 bases from J, with 17 bases between. CDR3 amino acids: CASSRRLRGGYGYTF. The CDR3 region has the DNA TGTGCCAGCAGTCGACGCCTCAGGGGAGGCTATGGCTACACCTTC.

This clonotype was observed a handful of times. The chain joins TRBV15 to TRBJ2-7, with 8 bases aligning to TRBD2. The CDR3 extends over 15 amino acids. The V and J ends lost 4 bases and 4 bases, in that order; junction bases with no gene match: 9. The germline V gene has CDR1 LNHNV and CDR2 YYDKDF (reference sequence). The CDR3 DNA sequence: TGTGCCACCAGCAACGTCCCGGGACTAGGGTACGAGCAGTACTTC. It yields the protein CATSNVPGLGYEQYF.

This clonotype was observed at least ten times. The chain combines TRBV2 with TRBJ1-2; no reliable D call. The length of the CDR3 is 10 residues. V was clipped by 8 bases and J by 3 bases, with 4 bases between them. CDR1 is SNHLY and CDR2 is FYNNEI in the germline V gene. The CDR3 is CASGDYGYTF. DNA of the CDR3: TGTGCCAGCGGGGACTATGGCTACACCTTC.

In the case of this clonotype: A single base separates this from a much larger clone, so it may be a read error. This chain uses TRBV28 with TRBJ1-2, with D unresolved. Germline V gene sequence: CDR1 MDHEN, CDR2 SYDVKM. The CDR3 length is 14 residues. In DNA form, the CDR3 reads TGTGCCAGCAGTTCGGCGGGCGGAAACTATGGCTGCACCTTC. It translates to CASSSAGGNYGCTF.

This chain links TRBV6-2 or TRBV6-3 with TRBJ1-1; the D gene is possibly TRBD1 (6 bases). V was shortened by 4 bases and J by 1 base, with 13 bases between the two germline ends. Germline V lookup: CDR1 MNHEY, CDR2 SVGEGT. The CDR3 runs 15 residues. The CDR3 spells CASSWTSGANTEAFF. The CDR3 nucleotides read TGTGCCAGCAGTTGGACCTCAGGGGCGAACACTGAAGCTTTCTTT.